The rows below give T cell receptor beta chains drawn from one sample of a study of memory CD4+ T cells and cytomegalovirus serostatus. TCRdb's table, derived via immunoSEQ multiplex PCR, lists solely in-frame clones and lacks some. The table has about 62,000 clones, about 76% seen once. Material: memory CD4+ T cells from blood. These receptors originate from an adult in good health and CMV-seropositive. The CDR3 runs from the conserved cysteine through the conserved F or W. A D gene is named only where the DNA matches it firmly. Rows give clone size only sometimes, using once, few, many, or a class for an expanded clone.

size	D	V	J	DNA	CDR3
-	TRBD2	TRBV7-9	TRBJ2-7	TGTGCCAGCAGCTCACGGCAACTAGCGGGAGCTGACGAGCAGTACTTC	CASSSRQLAGADEQYF
few	-	TRBV18	TRBJ1-1	TGTGCCAGCTCGCTGTCAGGGGATACTGAAGCTTTCTTT	CASSLSGDTEAFF
-	TRBD1	TRBV28	TRBJ1-3	TGTGCCAGCAGTCTGCCGGGACAGGGAATTTCTGGAAACACCATATATTTT	CASSLPGQGISGNTIYF
-	TRBD1	TRBV19	TRBJ1-3	TGTGCCAGTAGTATAGATCTGGCAGGGGGATTGTCTGGAAACACCATATATTTT	CASSIDLAGGLSGNTIYF
-	-	TRBV2	TRBJ2-3	TGTGCCACTACGGTGACCTCGGGAGATACGCAGTATTTT	CATTVTSGDTQYF
-	TRBD1	TRBV5-1	TRBJ2-1	TGCGCCAGCAGCTCAACCGGGACAGGGGGCTTCAATGAGCAGTTCTTC	CASSSTGTGGFNEQFF
-	TRBD2	TRBV28	TRBJ2-3	TGTGCCAGCAGTCCCACTAGCGGTACAGATACGCAGTATTTT	CASSPTSGTDTQYF
-	TRBD1	TRBV28	TRBJ1-1	TGTGCCAGCTTAGGCCCCGGGACAGGGATCTACACTGAAGCTTTCTTT	CASLGPGTGIYTEAFF
-	TRBD1	TRBV6-5	TRBJ1-2	TGTGCCAGCAGTTACCGACAGGGCGGCTATGGCTACACCTTC	CASSYRQGGYGYTF
-	-	TRBV27	TRBJ2-7	TGTGCCAGCAGTTCCCCCCTCAGGAGCTCCTACGAGCAGTACTTC	CASSSPLRSSYEQYF
-	-	TRBV2	TRBJ1-5	TGTGCCAGCAGTGATAGGGGGGGTAATCAGCCCCAGCATTTT	CASSDRGGNQPQHF
-	-	TRBV23-1	TRBJ1-6	TGCGCCAGCAGTCAATCGGTAAGGGTAGGTTCACCCCTCCACTTT	CASSQSVRVGSPLHF
-	-	TRBV28	TRBJ2-2	TGTGCCAGCGTCGGGAGCACCGGGGAGCTGTTTTTT	CASVGSTGELFF
-	TRBD1	TRBV28	TRBJ2-1	TGTGCCAGCAGCAAATCTCCCGGGACAGGGTTCAATGAGCAGTTCTTC	CASSKSPGTGFNEQFF
-	-	TRBV4-1	TRBJ2-5	TGCGCCAGCAGCCAAGAGCCAGGGGCTCAAGAGACCCAGTACTTC	CASSQEPGAQETQYF
many	TRBD1	TRBV5-6	TRBJ2-7	TGTGCCAGCAGCTTTTTCAGCCCCGGACAGGCCGTCGAGCAGTACTTC	CASSFFSPGQAVEQYF
-	-	TRBV29-1	TRBJ1-1	TGCAGCGCTGACGTCCAGGGGATCGGCACTGAAGCTTTCTTT	CSADVQGIGTEAFF
-	-	TRBV19	TRBJ1-3	TGTGCCAGTAGCCTACAGGGAACTGGAAACACCATATATTTT	CASSLQGTGNTIYF
-	TRBD1	TRBV6-1	TRBJ1-4	TGTGCCAGCAGTGACCTTAGGGGACAGCCAAATAATGAAAAACTGTTTTTT	CASSDLRGQPNNEKLFF
once	-	TRBV6-1	TRBJ2-1	TGTGCCAGCAGCGCCCGGGACAAGGGTAGCAATGAGCAGTTCTTC	CASSARDKGSNEQFF
-	TRBD2	TRBV19	TRBJ2-3	TGTGCCAGTGGACTGGGCGGGGGAAGCACAGATACGCAGTATTTT	CASGLGGGSTDTQYF
-	-	TRBV11-2	TRBJ2-1	TGTGCCAGCAGCCAGGAGCAAAATGAGCAGTTCTTC	CASSQEQNEQFF
-	TRBD1	TRBV5-1	TRBJ1-3	TGCGCCAGCAGCTGGACAGGAGGTTTCTCTGGAAACACCATATATTTT	CASSWTGGFSGNTIYF
-	-	TRBV30	TRBJ2-3	TGTGCCTGGAGAACTAGGACAGATACGCAGTATTTT	CAWRTRTDTQYF
-	-	TRBV6-1	TRBJ2-6	TGTGCCAGCAGTGCAAGACAAGGATCTGGGGCCAACGTCCTGACTTTC	CASSARQGSGANVLTF
-	TRBD1	TRBV7-8	TRBJ1-2	TGTGCCAGCAGCTCCAGCCGGGACAGGGCGAACTATGGCTACACCTTC	CASSSSRDRANYGYTF
-	-	TRBV30	TRBJ1-2	TGTGCCTGGAGTGAACCCAGACTCCCTGGCTACACCTTC	CAWSEPRLPGYTF
-	-	TRBV29-1	TRBJ2-5	TGCAGCGATAGGGGGGGGCTCGGGGAGACCCAGTACTTC	CSDRGGLGETQYF
-	TRBD2	TRBV7-2	TRBJ2-3	TGTGCCAGCAGCTTAACAAGCGGGACCCCAGATACGCAGTATTTT	CASSLTSGTPDTQYF
-	TRBD1	TRBV7-3	TRBJ1-6	TGTGCCAGCAGCCTTCAGACAGGGGCGCAGACACCCCTCCACTTT	CASSLQTGAQTPLHF
-	-	TRBV28	TRBJ2-7	TGTGCCACAATGCGGCAGACGTTCTCCTACGAGCAGTACTTC	CATMRQTFSYEQYF
-	-	TRBV30	TRBJ2-1	TGTGCCTGGGGTGGGGAAAATGAGCAGTTCTTC	CAWGGENEQFF
-	TRBD1	TRBV30	TRBJ1-4	TGTGCCTACCGACAGGGTGATGAAAAACTGTTTTTT	CAYRQGDEKLFF
large	TRBD1	TRBV7-6	TRBJ1-5	TGTGCCAGCAGCCTCGGACAGGGGGCCGGGCAGCCCCAGCATTTT	CASSLGQGAGQPQHF
-	TRBD1	TRBV5-5	TRBJ2-1	TGTGCCAGCAGCTCACTCCCGGACAGGGAAGGGGGTGAGCAGTTCTTC	CASSSLPDREGGEQFF
-	-	TRBV5-1	TRBJ1-1	TGCGCCAGCAGCTTTGGGTTTATGAACACTGAAGCTTTCTTT	CASSFGFMNTEAFF
-	TRBD2	TRBV11-2	TRBJ2-2	TGTGCCAGCAGCTTACTAGCGGGGGCCACCGGGGAGCTGTTTTTT	CASSLLAGATGELFF
-	TRBD2	TRBV30	TRBJ2-1	TGTGCCTGGAGTGATTGGGGACTAGCGGGGGCCTCCTACAATGAGCAGTTCTTC	CAWSDWGLAGASYNEQFF
-	-	TRBV28	TRBJ2-7	TGTGCCAGCAGTTTACAGGGGATGTACGAGCAGTACTTC	CASSLQGMYEQYF
few	-	TRBV4-3	TRBJ2-1	TGCGCCAGCAGCCAAGGGGGTAGCGGTGAGCAGTTCTTC	CASSQGGSGEQFF
many	TRBD1	TRBV7-2	TRBJ1-5	TGTGCCAGCAGCTTAGCAGGGGGCGGCGGTCAGCCCCAGCATTTT	CASSLAGGGGQPQHF